The 5 T cell receptor beta chains given below trace back to one sample, sequenced in a study of cytotoxic CD8 clonotypes in ibrutinib-treated CLL (dated by TCRdb to the early 2020s). Receptor amplification or capture employed the immunoSEQ multiplex PCR assay. This is the immuneACCESS table as TCRdb keeps it, with only in-frame sequences that have V and J called. A part of the clones is gone; compared with another copy, unresolved V genes explain less than half, and the rest is unexplained. The sample table lists about 300,000 clones, less than 85% of them with a count of one. Around 5.3% of the sample rests with the top ten. The time point label, as the study defines it: progressive disease on ibrutinib. The sample was PBMCs, taken at disease progression, from a patient treated with ibrutinib. Receptor source: a human donor with chronic lymphocytic leukemia.

The V gene is TRBV4-3, the J gene TRBJ2-7; 10 positions agree with TRBD2. Germline CDR1 reads LGHNA; CDR2 reads YSLEER. This CDR3 contains 17 residues. V lost 3 bases to trimming and J lost 2 bases; unmatched junction nucleotides: 10. In DNA form, the CDR3 reads TGCGCCAGCAGCCACCGCCTCACTAGCGGGGTTGCCTACGAGCAGTACTTC. Its translation is CASSHRLTSGVAYEQYF.

On this clone: No conserved phenylalanine or tryptophan is present at the end of the CDR3, so a read error is the likely explanation. No DNA is shown, since the ends of the CDR3 on it are uncertain; the CDR3 is the one TCRdb lists. The chain employs TRBV11-3 and TRBJ1-1; TRBD1, the table's D call, lacks a check against the DNA. Germline CDR1 reads SGHNT; CDR2 reads YENEEA. From its first to its last residue, the CDR3 has 8 amino acids. The CDR3 loop reads CATPGPPR.

The genes are TRBV18 and TRBJ2-1; 7 nucleotides agree with TRBD1. The germline V gene encodes CDR1 KGHSH and CDR2 LQKENI. The CDR3 covers 14 residues. The V and J ends lost 6 bases and 4 bases, in that order; junction bases with no gene match: 6. The CDR3 region has the DNA TGTGCCAGCTCGCCGGGACAGCGATACAATGAGCAGTTCTTC. It encodes CASSPGQRYNEQFF.

This rearrangement joins TRBV9 to TRBJ1-1; D gene unclear. Germline V gene lookup returns CDR1 SGDLS and CDR2 YYNGEE. Trimming pared 3 bases from V and 6 bases from J, leaving 12 bases between. The CDR3 is made up of 13 amino acids. CDR3 sequence: CASSGAGEAEAFF. The DNA for the CDR3 is TGTGCCAGCAGCGGGGCGGGAGAAGCTGAAGCTTTCTTT.

This clone was observed once. V usage is TRBV5-4 and J usage is TRBJ2-3; a weak D match, TRBD2 (5 bases). Germline CDR1 reads SGHNT; CDR2 reads YYREEE (reference sequence). V was clipped by 0 bases and J by 6 bases, with 20 bases between them. CDR3 length equals 17 residues. CDR3 residues: CASSLVGLVARPDTQYF. The CDR3 DNA is TGTGCCAGCAGCTTGGTAGGACTGGTAGCAAGGCCGGATACGCAGTATTTT.